One and the same sample provided the 32 T cell receptor beta chains below, sequenced in a study of PD-1 blockade in mismatch repair-deficient tumors. Profiled with immunoSEQ multiplex PCR; TCRdb holds only in-frame clones, not every one. The data contain around 50,000 clones, 78% of them singletons. This specimen consisted of peripheral blood, obtained 4 weeks after starting pembrolizumab. The receptors stem from an adult with mismatch repair-deficient cancer.

This clone was detected only once. The chain has TRBV5-4 and TRBJ1-1, with D uncertain. CDR1 and CDR2 from the germline V gene are SGHNT and YYREEE (reference sequence). The CDR3 runs to 11 residues. V was shortened by 4 bases and J by 1 base, with 2 bases between the two germline ends. The CDR3 nucleotides are TGTGCCAGCAGCCAGAACACTGAAGCTTTCTTT. Its protein product is CASSQNTEAFF.

This clone appeared a few times. The chain recombines TRBV19 with TRBJ1-1; D is unresolved. The CDR3 totals 13 residues. With 7 bases removed from V and 0 bases from J, the gap between germline ends came to 9 bases. Germline V gene sequence: CDR1 LNHDA, CDR2 SQIVND (reference sequence). CDR3 loop: CASTSTLNTEAFF. The CDR3 region has the DNA TGTGCCAGTACCTCGACCCTGAACACTGAAGCTTTCTTT.

The sample holds a few counts of this clone. The chain carries TRBV14 and TRBJ2-7; 8 bases agree with TRBD2. The CDR3 covers 16 residues. The ends lost 1 base at V and 7 bases at J; junction bases unmatched: 12. CDR1 and CDR2 from the germline V gene are SGHDN and FVKESK. This CDR3 is CASSQVPGLGVDEQYF. The CDR3 DNA reads TGTGCCAGCAGCCAAGTCCCGGGACTAGGGGTTGATGAGCAGTACTTC.

This clone showed up just a few times. The chain recombines TRBV5-4 with TRBJ2-7; D ambiguous. V was shortened by 1 base and J by 2 bases, with 10 bases between the two germline ends. Germline CDR1 is SGHNT and CDR2 is YYREEE (reference sequence). The CDR3 runs 14 residues. The chain's CDR3 is CASSLRVNPYEQYF. The CDR3 coding sequence is TGTGCCAGCAGCTTGAGGGTCAACCCCTACGAGCAGTACTTC.

The chain joins TRBV9 to TRBJ1-1; possible D gene TRBD1, 5 bases. This CDR3 region has 16 residues. Trimming removed 0 bases from V and 1 base from J, with 13 bases in between. Germline CDR1 reads SGDLS; CDR2 reads YYNGEE. CDR3: CASSVAGGEENTEAFF. CDR3 sequence (DNA): TGTGCCAGCAGCGTAGCGGGGGGAGAGGAGAACACTGAAGCTTTCTTT.

For the CDR3, the DNA is TGTGCCAGCAGCGTCACAGATACGCAGTATTTT. Translated, it gives CASSVTDTQYF. The rearrangement joins TRBV7-6 to TRBJ2-3; D ambiguous. With 5 bases removed from V and 2 bases from J, the gap between germline ends came to 2 bases. The CDR3 runs 11 residues. Germline loops: CDR1 SGHVS, CDR2 FNYEAQ.

V is TRBV19 and J is TRBJ1-3; D remains ambiguous. The CDR3 totals 13 residues. Germline CDR1 LNHDA, CDR2 SQIVND (reference sequence). The V end lost 2 bases, the J end lost 2 bases, and 4 bases lay between the germline ends. The CDR3 nucleotides read TGTGCCAGTAGTATATGGGCTGGAAACACCATATATTTT. Translating gives CASSIWAGNTIYF.

This chain joins TRBV6-6 and TRBJ1-1; 10 nucleotides align to TRBD1. This CDR3 contains 16 residues. Germline CDR1 and CDR2: MNHNY and SVGAGI (reference sequence). The junction had 16 bases not matched to a gene; V was cut back by 10 bases and J by 5 bases. The CDR3: CAMGDRGFGLGTEAFF. CDR3 nucleotide sequence: TGTGCCATGGGGGACAGGGGTTTTGGGCTGGGTACTGAAGCTTTCTTT.

In its sample, this clone was seen a few times. The gene calls are TRBV9 and TRBJ1-2; D is unresolved. Trimming cost V 0 bases and J 5 bases, with 5 bases left between them. This CDR3 spans 12 amino acids. Looked up from germline, CDR1 is SGDLS and CDR2 is YYNGEE. Here the CDR3 DNA reads TGTGCCAGCAGCGTAGAGGGTTATGGCTACACCTTC. Translation gives CASSVEGYGYTF.

The V call is TRBV10-3, the J call TRBJ1-1; 8 bases fit TRBD1. The CDR3 is 12 residues long. The V gene end was trimmed by 10 bases and the J gene end by 5 bases; junction bases not matched to a gene: 6. Germline CDR1 is ENHRY and CDR2 is SYGVKD. CDR3 sequence: CATSGGPTEAFF. CDR3 nucleotide sequence: TGTGCCACCTCAGGGGGCCCGACTGAAGCTTTCTTT.

The chain has TRBV10-1 and TRBJ2-1, with a tentative D call TRBD2 (5 bases). This CDR3 has 18 amino acids. Trimming shortened V by 2 bases and J by 9 bases, and 26 bases separated the two germline ends. CDR1 WNHNN and CDR2 SYGVQD come from the germline V gene (reference sequence). DNA for the CDR3: TGCGCCAGCAGTGAGCCCAATAGAGACCCCCTGGGGAGCGCTGAGCAGTTCTTC. Amino acids: CASSEPNRDPLGSAEQFF.

The J gene is TRBJ1-5, the V gene TRBV9, with D possibly TRBD1 on 5 matching bases. The germline V gene encodes CDR1 SGDLS and CDR2 YYNGEE. Trimming removed 4 bases from V and 5 bases from J, with 10 bases in between. This CDR3 contains 13 residues. The CDR3 reads CASSFDRDQPQHF. The CDR3 DNA reads as TGTGCCAGCAGCTTCGACAGAGATCAGCCCCAGCATTTT. Together with reference TRBV9 and TRBJ1-5, the CDR3 gives the full variable domain: DSGVTQTPKHLITATGQRVTLRCSPRSGDLSVYWYQQSLDQGLQFLIQYYNGEERAKGNILERFSAQQFPDLHSELNLSSLELGDSALYFCASSFDRDQPQHFGDGTRLSIL.

The rearrangement links TRBV11-3 to TRBJ2-3; a possible D gene is TRBD1 (6 bases). The CDR3 runs 14 residues. Germline lookup yields CDR1 SGHNT and CDR2 YENEEA. Between the trimmed V and J ends, which lost 4 bases and 0 bases, there was a span of 8 bases. The CDR3 sequence is CASSSGQSTDTQYF. CDR3 sequence (DNA): TGTGCCAGCAGCTCGGGACAAAGCACAGATACGCAGTATTTT.

V usage is TRBV7-9 and J usage is TRBJ2-7, with no clear D. CDR1 is SEHNR and CDR2 is FQNEAQ in the germline V gene (reference sequence). V lost 3 bases to trimming and J lost 0 bases, with 0 bases between them. The CDR3 spans 11 residues. The CDR3 protein is CASSFSYEQYF. In DNA form, the CDR3 reads TGTGCCAGCAGCTTCTCCTACGAGCAGTACTTC.

The rearrangement uses TRBV19 and TRBJ1-2; 9 bases agree with TRBD1. The junction had 10 bases not matched to a gene; V was cut back by 7 bases and J by 4 bases. Germline lookup yields CDR1 LNHDA and CDR2 SQIVND (reference sequence). The CDR3 is 15 residues long. The DNA for the CDR3 is TGTGCCAGTACCAATTCCGGGACAGGGATCTATGGCTACACCTTC. Translating it yields CASTNSGTGIYGYTF.

CDR3: CASSPHPTGANYGYTF. The CDR3 DNA reads TGTGCCAGCAGCCCACACCCCACGGGAGCTAACTATGGCTACACCTTC. This chain uses TRBV9 with TRBJ1-2, with D unresolved. The CDR3 is 16 residues long. The germline CDR1 and CDR2 sequences are SGDLS and YYNGEE. V was cut by 4 bases and J by 0 bases, with 16 bases left in between. The full variable domain, in which reference TRBV9 and TRBJ1-2 provide the parts outside the CDR3, is DSGVTQTPKHLITATGQRVTLRCSPRSGDLSVYWYQQSLDQGLQFLIQYYNGEERAKGNILERFSAQQFPDLHSELNLSSLELGDSALYFCASSPHPTGANYGYTFGSGTRLTVV.

V usage is TRBV18 and J usage is TRBJ2-4; the D gene is possibly TRBD2 (6 bases). Germline V CDR1 and CDR2: KGHSH, LQKENI. CDR3 length: 18 residues. V was pared by 6 bases and J by 0 bases, with 21 bases between. The CDR3 spells CASSGVLASSLAKNIQYF. CDR3 sequence (DNA): TGTGCCAGCTCGGGTGTGCTAGCGAGTAGTCTAGCCAAAAACATTCAGTACTTC.

The sample holds one count of this clone. The chain has TRBV15 and TRBJ2-5; possible D gene TRBD1, 7 bases. The CDR3 runs to 13 residues. Trimming removed 7 bases at V and 2 bases at J, with 11 bases between. From germline, CDR1 is LNHNV and CDR2 YYDKDF (reference sequence). DNA for the CDR3: TGTGCCACCACCGGGGGACAGCAAGAGACCCAGTACTTC. Protein: CATTGGQQETQYF. Using reference TRBV15 and TRBJ2-5 for the parts outside the CDR3, the full variable domain is DAMVIQNPRYQVTQFGKPVTLSCSQTLNHNVMYWYQQKSSQAPKLLFHYYDKDFNNEADTPDNFQSRRPNTSFCFLDIRSPGLGDTAMYLCATTGGQQETQYFGPGTRLLVL.

This clone is labeled medium-sized. The chain has TRBV5-6 and TRBJ1-2; D remains unclear. Trimming removed 1 base at V and 8 bases at J, with 18 bases between. The germline CDR1 and CDR2 sequences are SGHDT and YYEEEE. The length of the CDR3 is 15 residues. In DNA, the CDR3 is TGTGCCAGCAGCTTGTCGGCCGTTCGCCGCCACGGCTACACCTTC. Its protein is CASSLSAVRRHGYTF.

The rearrangement joins TRBV2 to TRBJ1-1; TRBD1 matches 7 bases. This CDR3 has 13 amino acids. The germline V gene encodes CDR1 SNHLY and CDR2 FYNNEI. With V trimmed by 4 bases and J by 5 bases, 4 bases remained unmatched. The CDR3 DNA reads as TGTGCCAGCAGTGGAGAGGGGGCTACTGAAGCTTTCTTT. This codes for CASSGEGATEAFF.

The chain is built from TRBV28 and TRBJ2-1; possibly TRBD1 for D (6 bases). This CDR3 has 15 residues. Per germline, CDR1 MDHEN and CDR2 SYDVKM. Trimming removed 2 bases from V and 1 base from J, with 9 bases in between. The CDR3 protein is CASSLEGDSYNEQFF. DNA of the CDR3: TGTGCCAGCAGTTTAGAGGGGGATTCCTACAATGAGCAGTTCTTC.

This clone has only a few counts. V usage is TRBV6-6 and J usage is TRBJ2-7; D is undetermined. Germline values: CDR1 MNHNY, CDR2 SVGAGI (reference sequence). The CDR3 length is 13 residues. Between the trimmed V and J ends, which lost 0 bases and 7 bases, there was a span of 10 bases. The CDR3 loop is CASSYSKIGEQYF. The CDR3 DNA reads as TGTGCCAGCAGTTACTCGAAAATCGGGGAGCAGTACTTC.

The gene calls are TRBV10-3 and TRBJ2-2; perhaps TRBD2 as D (6 bases). V was shortened by 8 bases and J by 6 bases, with 16 bases between the two germline ends. Germline V CDR1 and CDR2: ENHRY, SYGVKD. This CDR3 is built from 14 residues. The chain's CDR3 is CAIPGGNPPGELFF. DNA for the CDR3: TGTGCCATCCCTGGGGGGAACCCCCCCGGGGAGCTGTTTTTT.

The V call is TRBV11-2, the J call TRBJ2-2, with 9 bases matching TRBD1. With V trimmed by 6 bases and J by 5 bases, 10 bases remained unmatched. There are 16 residues in the CDR3. In germline, CDR1 is SGHAT, CDR2 FQNNGV. The chain's CDR3 is CASRGPGQGWTGELFF. CDR3 nucleotide sequence: TGTGCCAGCAGGGGACCGGGACAGGGTTGGACCGGGGAGCTGTTTTTT.

This clone turned up a few times. Relative to the germline gene, one junction end is altered; a read error may explain this. The V and J genes are TRBV7-7 and TRBJ2-2; 10 bases match TRBD2. CDR3 size: 14 residues. Germline V CDR1 and CDR2: SSHAT, FNYEAQ (reference sequence). DNA for the CDR3: TGTGCTAGCAGCTCCGGACTAGCGGACGGGGAGCTGTTTTTT. It codes for CASSSGLADGELFF.

There are a few counts of this clone. DNA for the CDR3: TGTGCCAGTATGGGTCGACAGGGGAGCGGAAACACCATATATTTT. It codes for CASMGRQGSGNTIYF. The rearrangement links TRBV19 to TRBJ1-3; 8 bases agree with TRBD1. There are 15 residues in the CDR3. The germline V gene has CDR1 LNHDA and CDR2 SQIVND (reference sequence). J was trimmed by 4 bases and V by 7 bases; bases with no gene match: 9.

The chain's CDR3 is CASSYMGAVNTEAFF. Written as DNA, the CDR3 is TGTGCCAGCAGTTATATGGGGGCAGTGAACACTGAAGCTTTCTTT. This sequence joins TRBV6-5 and TRBJ1-1; the D gene is possibly TRBD1 (6 bases). V lost 3 bases and J lost 0, with 11 bases in between. The CDR3 runs to 15 residues. The germline V gene encodes CDR1 MNHEY and CDR2 SVGAGI.

The chain has TRBV2 and TRBJ2-7, with D perhaps given as TRBD1 or TRBD2 (6 bases each). Germline V CDR1 and CDR2: SNHLY, FYNNEI. The CDR3 runs to 14 residues. The ends were cut back, 4 bases at V and 1 base at J, with 11 bases in the middle. The CDR3 DNA sequence: TGTGCCAGCAGTGTGGGGGGCAGATCCTACGAGCAGTACTTC. This translates into CASSVGGRSYEQYF.

The gene calls are TRBV7-9 and TRBJ2-3; D possibly uses TRBD1 or TRBD2 (5 bases each). Trimming shortened V by 1 base and J by 6 bases, and 8 bases separated the two germline ends. The CDR3 consists of 13 residues. Germline CDR1 SEHNR, CDR2 FQNEAQ (reference sequence). CDR3 nucleotide sequence: TGTGCCAGCAGCTTAGGGGACCGGGATACGCAGTATTTT. The encoded protein is CASSLGDRDTQYF.

V is TRBV19 and J is TRBJ2-3, with D possibly TRBD2 on 5 matching bases. The CDR3 contains 16 residues. Trimming stripped 5 bases from V and 0 bases from J, with 15 bases between. From germline, CDR1 is LNHDA and CDR2 SQIVND (reference sequence). The CDR3 DNA reads TGTGCCAGTAGTTCGCTAGCTTTCGCTAGCACAGATACGCAGTATTTT. Its translation: CASSSLAFASTDTQYF.

The chain recombines TRBV5-1 with TRBJ1-5; 8 bases are a match to TRBD1. The CDR3 covers 14 residues. Germline assignment: CDR1 SGHRS and CDR2 YFSETQ. Trimming removed 3 bases from V and 4 bases from J; junction bases left unmatched: 3. The CDR3 nucleotides are TGCGCCAGCAGCTCACAGGGGGGGAATCAGCCCCAGCATTTT. Translated: CASSSQGGNQPQHF.

The gene calls are TRBV27 and TRBJ1-2, with TRBD1 identical over 9 bases. V shed 2 bases, J shed 1 base, and the junction held 2 bases outside the gene matches. Germline V gene lookup returns CDR1 MNHEY and CDR2 SMNVEV (reference sequence). The CDR3 runs to 15 residues. The CDR3 loop is CASSLGQGINYGYTF. The CDR3 coding sequence is TGTGCCAGCAGTTTAGGACAGGGGATTAACTATGGCTACACCTTC.